This TCR beta chain emerged from a study of cytomegalovirus exposure and HLA in healthy donors. From germline, CDR1 is SQVTM and CDR2 ANQGSEA. The length of the CDR3 is 13 residues. Concerning this clone: Its antigen is unidentified.

13 Jbeta primers and 60 Vbeta primers were used for the PCR. Sequencing was performed with immunoSEQ multiplex PCR; in TCRdb, only in-frame clones are kept and a portion is missing. The repertoire holds fewer than 250,000 clones, with 82% as singletons. General study findings and limits: Reports credit the classifier with highly specific, highly sensitive diagnosis of cytomegalovirus status. The only immune exposure information that was available was CMV serostatus.

The rearrangement links TRBV29-1 to TRBJ2-5; TRBD2 agrees at 10 bases. The DNA end is more similar to TRBJ2-7, so the J call may be wrong. The clonotype originates from a man in his forties in good health and CMV-seropositive. The sample taken for sequencing was PBMCs. The CDR3 loop is CSVGTSGAYEQYF. CDR3 sequence (DNA): TGCAGCGTTGGGACTAGCGGAGCCTACGAGCAGTACTTC.